Below, 10 T cell receptor beta chains from the same sample are listed, as sequenced in a study of T cells in Graves' hyperthyroidism and ophthalmopathy. Amplification targeted TCR beta CDR3 regions from RNA transcripts. In the first-round RT-PCR of the TCR CDR3, the HTBI primer set was used. From the multiplex PCR reads, TCRdb called clonotypes with MiXCR, one entry per CDR3 protein. The sample holds under 350,000 distinct CDR3 sequences; about 18% are singletons and the top ten take approximately 60%. Sequencing input: blood. Receptors were obtained from a woman aged 55-70 years with Graves' ophthalmopathy.

This clonotype was detected ten times or more. V is TRBV29-1 and J is TRBJ2-3; 7 nucleotides line up with TRBD1. Looked up from germline, CDR1 is SQVTM and CDR2 is ANQGSEA. V lost 3 bases to trimming and J lost 11 bases; unmatched junction nucleotides: 14. The CDR3 consists of 14 residues. CDR3 sequence reads: CSVETGTSRQEQYF. In DNA form, the CDR3 reads TGCAGCGTTGAGACAGGGACCAGCCGTCAGGAGCAGTATTTT.

This chain connects TRBV20-1 to TRBJ2-7; D unresolved. Trimming shortened V by 0 bases and J by 2 bases, and 5 bases separated the two germline ends. CDR1 is DFQATT and CDR2 is SNEGSKA in the germline V gene (reference sequence). This CDR3 has 12 amino acids. The CDR3 DNA reads as TGCAGTGCTAGAGAGGTGGCCTACGAGCAGTACTTC. Protein sequence: CSAREVAYEQYF.

The chain uses TRBV9 and TRBJ1-3, with D unresolved. This CDR3 has 15 residues. V dropped 0 bases and J dropped 4 bases, with 11 bases sitting between them. Germline CDR1 and CDR2: SGDLS and YYNGEE. The CDR3 nucleotides are TGTGCCAGCAGCGTAGTCGGCCAGGCAGGAAACACCATATATTTT. Its translation is CASSVVGQAGNTIYF.

This clonotype was found many times. The chain is built from TRBV6-1 and TRBJ2-5; D may be TRBD1 (6 bases). V was clipped by 5 bases and J by 1 base, with 14 bases between them. The CDR3 is 15 amino acids. Per germline, CDR1 MNHNS and CDR2 SASEGT. CDR3 sequence: CASSSPMTGQETQYF. The CDR3 bases are TGTGCCAGCAGTTCGCCAATGACAGGCCAAGAGACCCAGTACTTC.

V is TRBV18 and J is TRBJ2-7; D remains ambiguous. The germline V gene encodes CDR1 KGHSH and CDR2 LQKENI. The V end was cut by 2 bases, the J end by 2 bases, with 10 bases between. The CDR3 is 14 amino acids. The DNA for the CDR3 is TGTGCCAGCTCACCAGTAACGTTAACCTACGAGCAGTACTTC. Protein sequence: CASSPVTLTYEQYF.

This clonotype was seen a few times. This chain connects TRBV15 to TRBJ1-5; unclear D gene. Germline V lookup: CDR1 LNHNV, CDR2 YYDKDF (reference sequence). The CDR3 spans 14 residues. V was clipped by 0 bases and J by 1 base, with 4 bases between them. The CDR3 DNA reads TGTGCCACCAGCAGAGATACCAGCAATCAGCCCCAGCATTTT. Protein: CATSRDTSNQPQHF. Supplemented by reference TRBV15 and TRBJ1-5, the full variable domain reads DAMVIQNPRYQVTQFGKPVTLSCSQTLNHNVMYWYQQKSSQAPKLLFHYYDKDFNNEADTPDNFQSRRPNTSFCFLDIRSPGLGDTAMYLCATSRDTSNQPQHFGDGTRLSIL.

This clonotype was seen only a few times. This chain connects TRBV20-1 to TRBJ2-7, with 7 bases lining up with TRBD2. Germline trimming cut 6 bases from V and 1 base from J; bases unmatched to any gene: 15. From germline, CDR1 is DFQATT and CDR2 SNEGSKA (reference sequence). The CDR3 is made up of 16 amino acids. The CDR3 DNA is TGCAGTGCCTTAACTCGTGGATCTAGCGGTTCCTACGAGCAGTACTTC. Translation: CSALTRGSSGSYEQYF.

This clonotype was found many times. The chain recombines TRBV2 with TRBJ2-7; D unresolved. With 7 bases removed from V and 1 base from J, the gap between germline ends came to 11 bases. CDR1 SNHLY and CDR2 FYNNEI come from the germline V gene. CDR3 length equals 13 residues. This CDR3 reads CASIGYQSYEQYF. DNA of the CDR3: TGTGCCAGCATAGGCTATCAGTCCTACGAGCAGTACTTC.

This clonotype was counted ten times or more. This chain connects TRBV20-1 to TRBJ2-7; TRBD2 matches at 14 bases. The V and J ends lost 3 bases and 4 bases, in that order; junction bases with no gene match: 5. The CDR3 has 15 residues. The V gene's germline CDR1 is DFQATT and CDR2 SNEGSKA (reference sequence). Here the CDR3 DNA reads TGCAGTGCTAGGTCGACTAGCGGGAGGGATTACGAGCAGTACTTC. Protein sequence: CSARSTSGRDYEQYF.

This clonotype was picked up many times. CDR3 loop: CASSRQGGPEAFF. CDR3 in DNA: TGTGCCAGCAGCCGACAGGGAGGGCCTGAAGCTTTCTTT. V is TRBV3-1 and J is TRBJ1-1; TRBD1 matches 7 bases. The V segment lost 4 bases and the J segment 6 bases; nucleotides outside the gene matches: 5. The germline V gene encodes CDR1 LGHDT and CDR2 YNNKEL (reference sequence). This CDR3 comprises 13 residues.